The 18 T cell receptor beta chains below all came from one sample that was sequenced in a study of blood T cells in healthy people across ages. Through a sample-barcoded 5' primer and a J-beta primer mix, a second PCR was run for roughly 6 to 12 cycles. TCRdb reprocessed the 5' RACE reads via MiXCR and lists one record per CDR3 protein. The table lists 630,000 or so distinct CDR3 sequences, about 28% of them singletons, with around 16% in the top ten. Sequencing was carried out using blood. All receptors come from a woman older than 75 in good health.

CDR3 coding DNA: TGTGCCAGCTTCAGGGACCCGAACACTGAAGCTTTCTTT. Translation gives CASFRDPNTEAFF. The rearrangement links TRBV28 to TRBJ1-1, with D perhaps matching TRBD1 (5 bases). The CDR3 is 13 residues long. The ends were cut back, 8 bases at V and 1 base at J, with 11 bases in the middle. The germline CDR1 and CDR2 sequences are MDHEN and SYDVKM.

This clonotype was recorded many times. The chain recombines TRBV20-1 with TRBJ1-1, with 9 positions matching TRBD1. J gave up 0 bases and V 0 bases, and 5 bases lay outside the gene matches. Germline V CDR1 and CDR2: DFQATT, SNEGSKA (reference sequence). The CDR3 sequence is 16 residues long. CDR3 in DNA: TGCAGTGCTAGAGATATGGACAGGGGATTGAACACTGAAGCTTTCTTT. It is translated as CSARDMDRGLNTEAFF.

The chain recombines TRBV12-3 or TRBV12-4 with TRBJ1-2, with 7 bases fitting TRBD1. CDR3 length: 16 residues. V dropped 2 bases and J dropped 2; count of bases not matched to a gene: 8. The CDR3 is CASSLKRGQRNYGYTF. Here the CDR3 DNA reads TGTGCCAGCAGTTTAAAAAGGGGACAGCGGAACTATGGCTACACCTTC.

With respect to this clonotype: A read error may produce the germline difference seen at one junction end. This chain links TRBV6-5 with TRBJ2-1, with 10 nucleotides matching TRBD1. CDR1 MNHEY and CDR2 SVGAGI come from the germline V gene. This CDR3 has 14 amino acids. CDR3 region: CAGSYGTGANEQFF. CDR3 nucleotides: TGTGCCGGCAGTTACGGGACAGGGGCCAATGAGCAGTTCTTC.

This clonotype was recorded at least ten times. The rearrangement joins TRBV7-6 to TRBJ2-7, with TRBD2 matching 7 bases. Looked up from germline, CDR1 is SGHVS and CDR2 is FNYEAQ. CDR3 length: 17 residues. With 1 base clipped from V and 5 bases from J, the junction kept 14 bases outside the gene matches. The CDR3 sequence is CASSLEWGAGLRNEQYF. The CDR3 DNA sequence: TGTGCCAGCAGCTTAGAGTGGGGTGCGGGACTACGAAACGAGCAGTACTTC.

The rearrangement links TRBV7-2 to TRBJ2-3; D is perhaps TRBD2 (6 bases). CDR3 length equals 17 residues. Per the germline V gene, CDR1 is SGHTA and CDR2 is FQGNSA. V shed 1 base and J shed 0 bases, with 14 bases lying between them. CDR3 DNA sequence: TGTGCCAGCAGCTTAGGGGTTAGCGGAAGGAGCACAGATACGCAGTATTTT. It codes for CASSLGVSGRSTDTQYF. The whole variable domain, remainder taken from reference TRBV7-2 and TRBJ2-3, is GAGVSQSPSNKVTEKGKDVELRCDPISGHTALYWYRQSLGQGLEFLIYFQGNSAPDKSGLPSDRFSAERTGGSVSTLTIQRTQQEDSAVYLCASSLGVSGRSTDTQYFGPGTRLTVL.

This clonotype was detected many times. The rearrangement uses TRBV7-2 and TRBJ2-7, with 8 bases matching TRBD2. V dropped 4 bases and J dropped 3; count of bases not matched to a gene: 14. The CDR3 extends over 17 amino acids. Germline assignment: CDR1 SGHTA and CDR2 FQGNSA. The CDR3 reads CASSSRRVLAANYEQYF. CDR3 nucleotides: TGTGCCAGCAGCTCGAGACGAGTACTAGCGGCGAACTACGAGCAGTACTTC.

The rearrangement joins TRBV6-2 or TRBV6-3 to TRBJ2-5, with no clear D. Germline V gene sequence: CDR1 MNHEY, CDR2 SVGEGT. Trimming left V 5 bases short and J 11 bases short, with 15 bases between. The length of the CDR3 is 12 residues. The CDR3 nucleotides are TGTGCCAGCAGTCAGAATTCCAATGAGCAGTACTTC. It codes for CASSQNSNEQYF.

Many counts were recorded for this clonotype. The DNA of the CDR3 is TGTGCCAGCAGCCTTGCTGGCGGGACTAGCGGGTACGAGCAGTACTTC. Residues: CASSLAGGTSGYEQYF. This chain uses TRBV2 with TRBJ2-7; 12 positions agree with TRBD2. In germline, CDR1 is SNHLY, CDR2 FYNNEI. CDR3 length: 16 amino acids. J gave up 4 bases and V 6 bases, and 10 bases lay outside the gene matches.

This clonotype was seen a handful of times. The rearrangement links TRBV7-9 to TRBJ2-2; D gene ambiguous. CDR3 length equals 14 residues. The V gene's germline CDR1 is SEHNR and CDR2 FQNEAQ (reference sequence). Trimming took 4 bases from V and 0 from J, leaving 6 bases between them. As DNA, the CDR3 is TGTGCCAGCAGCTCCCTCGCGAACACCGGGGAGCTGTTTTTT. Translation: CASSSLANTGELFF.

CDR3 in amino acids: CASSPLGLDTGELFF. CDR3 bases: TGTGCCAGCAGCCCCCTCGGACTTGACACCGGGGAGCTGTTTTTT. The rearrangement links TRBV7-3 to TRBJ2-2; maybe TRBD2 (5 bases). The ends were cut back, 5 bases at V and 3 bases at J, with 13 bases in the middle. CDR1 is SGHTA, CDR2 FQGTGA, per germline. The CDR3 sequence is 15 residues long.

The chain joins TRBV28 to TRBJ1-1; D unclear. With 4 bases removed from V and 11 bases from J, the gap between germline ends came to 11 bases. The CDR3 contains 11 residues. Germline V gene lookup returns CDR1 MDHEN and CDR2 SYDVKM. The chain's CDR3 is CASSSTRRAFF. In DNA, the CDR3 is TGTGCCAGCAGTTCAACCCGGAGGGCTTTCTTT.

The V gene is TRBV7-9, the J gene TRBJ2-5; D possibly corresponds to TRBD1 (6 bases). V was trimmed by 1 base and J by 7 bases, leaving 19 bases between them. CDR3 length equals 16 residues. In germline, CDR1 is SEHNR, CDR2 FQNEAQ (reference sequence). CDR3 DNA: TGTGCCAGCAGCTTAGAACAGGGACACCCTCGGGGGACCCAGTACTTC. Its translation is CASSLEQGHPRGTQYF. The whole variable domain, filled in from reference TRBV7-9 and TRBJ2-5, reads DTGVSQNPRHKITKRGQNVTFRCDPISEHNRLYWYRQTLGQGPEFLTYFQNEAQLEKSRLLSDRFSAERPKGSFSTLEIQRTEQGDSAMYLCASSLEQGHPRGTQYFGPGTRLLVL.

This clonotype was observed a handful of times. A clone one base away is much larger, so this may be a read error. The V and J genes are TRBV6-2 or TRBV6-3 and TRBJ2-5; possibly TRBD1 or TRBD2 for D (5 bases each). The germline V and J ends were trimmed by 2 bases and 9 bases, with 10 bases remaining between them. CDR3 length: 12 residues. Germline loops: CDR1 MNHEY, CDR2 SVGEGT. The CDR3 reads CASSYGGPPQYF. The CDR3 DNA is TGTGCCAGCAGTTACGGGGGACCCCCCCAGTACTTC.

This chain links TRBV3-1 with TRBJ1-1, with D unclear. Germline values: CDR1 LGHDT, CDR2 YNNKEL (reference sequence). The V end lost 2 bases, the J end lost 0 bases, and 10 bases lay between the germline ends. The CDR3 length is 15 residues. CDR3 sequence reads: CASSQHRQMNTEAFF. The CDR3 DNA reads as TGTGCCAGCAGCCAACATCGACAAATGAACACTGAAGCTTTCTTT.

This clonotype was picked up many times. The rearrangement joins TRBV5-1 to TRBJ2-1; 7 bases match TRBD1. J was trimmed by 0 bases and V by 4 bases; bases with no gene match: 4. The CDR3 sequence is 15 residues long. Germline V gene sequence: CDR1 SGHRS, CDR2 YFSETQ. The chain's CDR3 is CASSTTGASYNEQFF. In DNA form, the CDR3 reads TGCGCCAGCAGCACAACAGGGGCCTCCTACAATGAGCAGTTCTTC.

The chain has TRBV6-1 and TRBJ2-3, with TRBD1 matching 8 bases. CDR1 is MNHNS, CDR2 SASEGT, per germline. The CDR3 has 15 residues. Trimming cost V 7 bases and J 2 bases; bases outside gene matches: 8. CDR3 sequence reads: CASTRRTGNTDTQYF. CDR3 nucleotide sequence: TGTGCCAGCACCCGAAGGACAGGGAACACAGATACGCAGTATTTT.

The chain recombines TRBV7-6 with TRBJ1-1, with 8 bases that match TRBD1. Germline CDR1 and CDR2: SGHVS and FNYEAQ. The CDR3 loop spans 15 amino acids. V lost 1 base to trimming and J lost 5 bases; unmatched junction nucleotides: 6. The CDR3 DNA follows: TGTGCCAGCAGCTTAGGGACAGGGAAGTATACTGAAGCTTTCTTT. Amino acid sequence: CASSLGTGKYTEAFF.